These 25 T cell receptor beta chains came from one sample sequenced in a study of blood T cell repertoires in COVID-19 (dated by TCRdb to about 2020). The library was built by means of the immunoSEQ multiplex PCR assay. Sourced from immuneACCESS, this table was stored by TCRdb with only in-frame sequences that have V and J called. A share of the clones is absent; for the studies checked, an unresolved V gene accounts for under half, and the remainder has no known explanation. The sample contains 200,000 to 250,000 clones, about 88% of them found a single time. 2.5% to 3% of the sample is taken by the ten largest. Input material: peripheral blood. These receptors were obtained from a woman aged 60 to 75 with acute or convalescent COVID-19.

The CDR3 here is CASTKGTGSNTEAFF. CDR3 sequence (DNA): TGTGCCAGCACCAAAGGGACAGGGTCGAACACTGAAGCTTTCTTT. The genes are TRBV9 and TRBJ1-1; 9 bases map to TRBD1. This CDR3 has 15 residues. J was trimmed by 1 base and V by 6 bases; bases with no gene match: 7. CDR1 and CDR2 from the germline V gene are SGDLS and YYNGEE.

The chain links TRBV4-3 to TRBJ2-1, with 12 bases identical to TRBD2. The length of the CDR3 is 15 residues. CDR1 is LGHNA, CDR2 YSLEER, per germline. Losses at the gene ends were 4 bases for V and 7 bases for J; bases not matched to a gene: 5. The CDR3 loop is CASSPGLAGSNEQFF. DNA for the CDR3: TGCGCCAGCAGCCCCGGACTAGCGGGAAGTAATGAGCAGTTCTTC.

The table lists this clone with a count of one. The gene calls are TRBV11-2 and TRBJ2-1; 13 bases agree with TRBD2. J was trimmed by 4 bases and V by 5 bases; bases with no gene match: 14. The germline CDR1 and CDR2 sequences are SGHAT and FQNNGV. CDR3 length equals 19 residues. CDR3: CASSGRTSGGLYLYNEQFF. As DNA, the CDR3 is TGTGCCAGCAGCGGAAGGACTAGCGGGGGCCTCTACCTTTACAATGAGCAGTTCTTC.

J is TRBJ2-7 and V is TRBV7-2, with 13 bases identical to TRBD2. The CDR3 spans 15 residues. The germline V gene encodes CDR1 SGHTA and CDR2 FQGNSA. After removal of 6 bases from V and 4 bases from J, the junction contained 6 bases not matched to a gene. The CDR3 nucleotides are TGTGCCAGCAGGGCACCGGGACTAGCGGGATACGAGCAGTACTTC. Translation gives CASRAPGLAGYEQYF.

Points on this clone: The germline gene is not matched at one end of the junction; a read error may be the cause. This sample includes further DNA sequences coding for the same CDR3. The CDR3 is CATSRELQGSRNTIYF. The CDR3 nucleotides read TGCGCCACCAGCAGAGAACTCCAGGGATCGCGGAACACCATATATTTT. This rearrangement joins TRBV15 to TRBJ1-3; D possibly corresponds to TRBD1 (5 bases). The CDR3 loop spans 16 amino acids. The germline V gene encodes CDR1 LNHNV and CDR2 YYDKDF (reference sequence). The variable domain in full, completed from reference TRBV15 and TRBJ1-3, reads DAMVIQNPRYQVTQFGKPVTLSCSQTLNHNVMYWYQQKSSQAPKLLFHYYDKDFNNEADTPDNFQSRRPNTSFCFLDIRSPGLGDTAMYLCATSRELQGSRNTIYFGEGSWLTVV.

J is TRBJ2-1 and V is TRBV2; 10 bases align to TRBD2. The V gene's germline CDR1 is SNHLY and CDR2 FYNNEI. The CDR3 consists of 18 residues. V shed 4 bases and J 0 bases; nucleotides not matched to a gene: 9. CDR3 sequence (DNA): TGTGCCAGCAGTGTGTCTAGCGGGGGCCTTAGCTCCTACAATGAGCAGTTCTTC. It is translated as CASSVSSGGLSSYNEQFF. The entire variable domain, with the rest obtained from reference TRBV2 and TRBJ2-1, is as follows: EPEVTQTPSHQVTQMGQEVILRCVPISNHLYFYWYRQILGQKVEFLVSFYNNEISEKSEIFDDQFSVERPDGSNFTLKIRSTKLEDSAMYFCASSVSSGGLSSYNEQFFGPGTRLTVL.

The J gene is TRBJ2-5, the V gene TRBV18, with a tentative D call TRBD1 (5 bases). The CDR3 has 16 amino acids. In germline, CDR1 is KGHSH, CDR2 LQKENI. The V end was cut by 3 bases, the J end by 3 bases, with 17 bases between. In DNA, the CDR3 is TGTGCCAGCTCACCCGGTCCGACAGTTATCAAAGAGACCCAGTACTTC. Translation gives CASSPGPTVIKETQYF.

V gene TRBV7-6 combines with J gene TRBJ1-2; 8 bases are shared with TRBD1. The V and J ends lost 6 bases and 2 bases, in that order; junction bases with no gene match: 5. Germline loops: CDR1 SGHVS, CDR2 FNYEAQ. The CDR3 totals 14 residues. Here the CDR3 reads CASSSQGANYGYTF. Written as DNA, the CDR3 is TGTGCCAGCAGTTCCCAGGGGGCGAACTATGGCTACACCTTC. Filled out from reference TRBV7-6 and TRBJ1-2, the complete variable domain reads GAGVSQSPRYKVTKRGQDVALRCDPISGHVSLYWYRQALGQGPEFLTYFNYEAQQDKSGLPNDRFSAERPEGSISTLTIQRTEQRDSAMYRCASSSQGANYGYTFGSGTRLTVV.

The chain couples TRBV6-5 to TRBJ2-7; D remains ambiguous. V was cut by 4 bases and J by 3 bases, with 10 bases left in between. The CDR3 runs 13 residues. CDR1 and CDR2 (germline): MNHEY, SVGAGI. The CDR3 DNA reads TGTGCCAGCAGTTGGGCCGGCCACTACGAGCAGTACTTC. This encodes CASSWAGHYEQYF.

The chain employs TRBV2 and TRBJ1-6; maybe TRBD1 (6 bases). The CDR3 loop spans 13 amino acids. In germline, CDR1 is SNHLY, CDR2 FYNNEI. Trimming left V 4 bases short and J 8 bases short, with 9 bases between. CDR3 loop: CASSVQGYSPLHF. CDR3 DNA: TGTGCCAGCAGTGTACAGGGTTATTCACCCCTCCACTTT.

This chain links TRBV28 with TRBJ2-1; 8 bases are shared with TRBD1. The CDR3 covers 14 residues. Germline V gene lookup returns CDR1 MDHEN and CDR2 SYDVKM. Losses at the gene ends were 7 bases for V and 4 bases for J; bases not matched to a gene: 6. The CDR3 coding sequence is TGTGCCAGCATGGAGGGACAGGTATACAATGAGCAGTTCTTC. This encodes CASMEGQVYNEQFF.

This sequence joins TRBV7-9 and TRBJ1-5; the D gene is possibly TRBD1 (5 bases). Germline V lookup: CDR1 SEHNR, CDR2 FQNEAQ (reference sequence). The CDR3 consists of 13 residues. The germline V and J ends were trimmed by 4 bases and 5 bases, with 9 bases remaining between them. CDR3: CASSWGLYQPQHF. The CDR3 DNA reads as TGTGCCAGCAGCTGGGGACTGTATCAGCCCCAGCATTTT.

The V call is TRBV6-6, the J call TRBJ1-2, with unresolved D. V was shortened by 2 bases and J by 4 bases, with 5 bases between the two germline ends. Germline lookup yields CDR1 MNHNY and CDR2 SVGAGI (reference sequence). The CDR3 contains 12 residues. CDR3 bases: TGTGCCAGCAGTTACGAGTTCTATGGCTACACCTTC. Protein sequence: CASSYEFYGYTF.

The chain couples TRBV19 to TRBJ1-2, with 8 bases matching TRBD1. Germline V CDR1 and CDR2: LNHDA, SQIVND (reference sequence). Unmatched junction bases numbered 3, after V lost 1 base and J lost 5 bases. The CDR3 covers 14 residues. CDR3 DNA sequence: TGTGCCAGTAGTATAGGGACAGGGTTATATGGCTACACCTTC. Translated, it gives CASSIGTGLYGYTF. The whole variable domain, remainder taken from reference TRBV19 and TRBJ1-2, is DGGITQSPKYLFRKEGQNVTLSCEQNLNHDAMYWYRQDPGQGLRLIYYSQIVNDFQKGDIAEGYSVSREKKESFPLTVTSAQKNPTAFYLCASSIGTGLYGYTFGSGTRLTVV.

The CDR3 DNA reads as TGTGCCAGCAGCGGAAATCTAGCGGGGCTAGCCAAAAACATTCAGTACTTC. It yields the protein CASSGNLAGLAKNIQYF. The chain has TRBV7-2 and TRBJ2-4; the match to TRBD2 covers 9 bases. The V and J ends lost 5 bases and 0 bases, in that order; junction bases with no gene match: 8. This CDR3 has 17 amino acids. In germline, CDR1 is SGHTA, CDR2 FQGNSA.

The J gene is TRBJ2-7, the V gene TRBV15; no clear D. V lost 0 bases, J lost 4 bases, and 7 bases lay in between. CDR3 length: 13 residues. CDR1 is LNHNV and CDR2 is YYDKDF in the germline V gene (reference sequence). The CDR3 DNA sequence: TGTGCCACCAGCAGAGATCGAGGATACGAGCAGTACTTC. It encodes CATSRDRGYEQYF.

V gene TRBV12-5 combines with J gene TRBJ2-1, with 8 bases matching TRBD2. Per the germline V gene, CDR1 is LGHNT and CDR2 is FRNRAP. The CDR3 runs 13 residues. J lost 9 bases, V lost 5 bases, and 6 bases had no gene match. The CDR3 protein is CASGPTTSGEQFF. The CDR3 DNA reads TGTGCTAGTGGTCCCACCACTAGCGGTGAGCAGTTCTTC. The complete variable domain, with remaining parts taken from reference TRBV12-5 and TRBJ2-1, reads DARVTQTPRHKVTEMGQEVTMRCQPILGHNTVFWYRQTMMQGLELLAYFRNRAPLDDSGMPKDRFSAEMPDATLATLKIQPSEPRDSAVYFCASGPTTSGEQFFGPGTRLTVL.

The genes are TRBV5-1 and TRBJ2-2, with 10 bases identical to TRBD1. The CDR3 consists of 18 residues. With V trimmed by 0 bases and J by 6 bases, 11 bases remained unmatched. The germline V gene encodes CDR1 SGHRS and CDR2 YFSETQ. CDR3 sequence (DNA): TGCGCCAGCAGCTTGGGATATACGGGACAGGGGTCCCCCGGGGAGCTGTTTTTT. It encodes CASSLGYTGQGSPGELFF.

V is TRBV7-9 and J is TRBJ1-1; D remains unclear. V shed 5 bases and J shed 2 bases, with 12 bases lying between them. The germline CDR1 and CDR2 sequences are SEHNR and FQNEAQ (reference sequence). There are 14 residues in the CDR3. CDR3 residues: CASSLGHINTEAFF. The CDR3 DNA follows: TGTGCCAGCAGCCTTGGGCATATTAACACTGAAGCTTTCTTT.

V usage is TRBV7-9 and J usage is TRBJ1-1, with 7 bases lining up with TRBD1. From germline, CDR1 is SEHNR and CDR2 FQNEAQ (reference sequence). Trimming removed 4 bases from V and 4 bases from J; junction bases left unmatched: 6. CDR3 length: 14 amino acids. CDR3 region: CASSSGGQFTEAFF. Written as DNA, the CDR3 is TGTGCCAGCAGCTCTGGGGGACAGTTCACTGAAGCTTTCTTT.

This sequence joins TRBV10-2 and TRBJ2-7; 8 nucleotides match TRBD2. CDR1 and CDR2 (germline): WSHSY, SAAADI. Trimming at V came to 7 bases and at J to 3 bases, leaving 11 bases not matched to a gene. The CDR3 spans 15 residues. The CDR3 is CASNIGSGGVYEQYF. The CDR3 DNA is TGCGCCAGCAATATCGGAAGCGGGGGAGTCTACGAGCAGTACTTC.

The chain recombines TRBV12-5 with TRBJ1-2, with 7 positions matching TRBD1. Germline CDR1 LGHNT, CDR2 FRNRAP. The CDR3 covers 13 residues. J lost 2 bases, V lost 6 bases, and 3 bases had no gene match. The CDR3 protein is CASGKGQNYGYTF. In DNA form, the CDR3 reads TGTGCTAGTGGCAAGGGACAGAACTATGGCTACACCTTC.

V gene TRBV9 combines with J gene TRBJ1-2, with D hard to call. Trimming cost V 3 bases and J 7 bases, with 16 bases left between them. Germline CDR1 and CDR2: SGDLS and YYNGEE. The CDR3 covers 14 residues. The CDR3: CASSATTLPGGYTF. The CDR3 bases are TGTGCCAGCAGCGCCACGACCCTCCCGGGTGGCTACACCTTC.

The chain links TRBV19 to TRBJ2-2, with TRBD1 identical over 8 bases. Germline-derived CDR1 and CDR2 are LNHDA and SQIVND (reference sequence). V lost 3 bases and J lost 3; bases outside the gene matches: 3. The CDR3 extends over 15 amino acids. CDR3 sequence: CASSIDRGYTGELFF. In DNA form, the CDR3 reads TGTGCCAGTAGTATCGACAGGGGATACACCGGGGAGCTGTTTTTT. The full variable domain, completed using reference TRBV19 and TRBJ2-2, is DGGITQSPKYLFRKEGQNVTLSCEQNLNHDAMYWYRQDPGQGLRLIYYSQIVNDFQKGDIAEGYSVSREKKESFPLTVTSAQKNPTAFYLCASSIDRGYTGELFFGEGSRLTVL.

The gene calls are TRBV11-2 and TRBJ1-4; tentative D call: TRBD1 (6 bases). V shed 0 bases and J shed 8 bases, with 13 bases lying between them. The CDR3 runs 15 residues. Germline V gene lookup returns CDR1 SGHAT and CDR2 FQNNGV. The CDR3 reads CASSLDHREGEKLFF. CDR3 coding DNA: TGTGCCAGCAGCTTAGATCACAGGGAGGGCGAAAAACTGTTTTTT.